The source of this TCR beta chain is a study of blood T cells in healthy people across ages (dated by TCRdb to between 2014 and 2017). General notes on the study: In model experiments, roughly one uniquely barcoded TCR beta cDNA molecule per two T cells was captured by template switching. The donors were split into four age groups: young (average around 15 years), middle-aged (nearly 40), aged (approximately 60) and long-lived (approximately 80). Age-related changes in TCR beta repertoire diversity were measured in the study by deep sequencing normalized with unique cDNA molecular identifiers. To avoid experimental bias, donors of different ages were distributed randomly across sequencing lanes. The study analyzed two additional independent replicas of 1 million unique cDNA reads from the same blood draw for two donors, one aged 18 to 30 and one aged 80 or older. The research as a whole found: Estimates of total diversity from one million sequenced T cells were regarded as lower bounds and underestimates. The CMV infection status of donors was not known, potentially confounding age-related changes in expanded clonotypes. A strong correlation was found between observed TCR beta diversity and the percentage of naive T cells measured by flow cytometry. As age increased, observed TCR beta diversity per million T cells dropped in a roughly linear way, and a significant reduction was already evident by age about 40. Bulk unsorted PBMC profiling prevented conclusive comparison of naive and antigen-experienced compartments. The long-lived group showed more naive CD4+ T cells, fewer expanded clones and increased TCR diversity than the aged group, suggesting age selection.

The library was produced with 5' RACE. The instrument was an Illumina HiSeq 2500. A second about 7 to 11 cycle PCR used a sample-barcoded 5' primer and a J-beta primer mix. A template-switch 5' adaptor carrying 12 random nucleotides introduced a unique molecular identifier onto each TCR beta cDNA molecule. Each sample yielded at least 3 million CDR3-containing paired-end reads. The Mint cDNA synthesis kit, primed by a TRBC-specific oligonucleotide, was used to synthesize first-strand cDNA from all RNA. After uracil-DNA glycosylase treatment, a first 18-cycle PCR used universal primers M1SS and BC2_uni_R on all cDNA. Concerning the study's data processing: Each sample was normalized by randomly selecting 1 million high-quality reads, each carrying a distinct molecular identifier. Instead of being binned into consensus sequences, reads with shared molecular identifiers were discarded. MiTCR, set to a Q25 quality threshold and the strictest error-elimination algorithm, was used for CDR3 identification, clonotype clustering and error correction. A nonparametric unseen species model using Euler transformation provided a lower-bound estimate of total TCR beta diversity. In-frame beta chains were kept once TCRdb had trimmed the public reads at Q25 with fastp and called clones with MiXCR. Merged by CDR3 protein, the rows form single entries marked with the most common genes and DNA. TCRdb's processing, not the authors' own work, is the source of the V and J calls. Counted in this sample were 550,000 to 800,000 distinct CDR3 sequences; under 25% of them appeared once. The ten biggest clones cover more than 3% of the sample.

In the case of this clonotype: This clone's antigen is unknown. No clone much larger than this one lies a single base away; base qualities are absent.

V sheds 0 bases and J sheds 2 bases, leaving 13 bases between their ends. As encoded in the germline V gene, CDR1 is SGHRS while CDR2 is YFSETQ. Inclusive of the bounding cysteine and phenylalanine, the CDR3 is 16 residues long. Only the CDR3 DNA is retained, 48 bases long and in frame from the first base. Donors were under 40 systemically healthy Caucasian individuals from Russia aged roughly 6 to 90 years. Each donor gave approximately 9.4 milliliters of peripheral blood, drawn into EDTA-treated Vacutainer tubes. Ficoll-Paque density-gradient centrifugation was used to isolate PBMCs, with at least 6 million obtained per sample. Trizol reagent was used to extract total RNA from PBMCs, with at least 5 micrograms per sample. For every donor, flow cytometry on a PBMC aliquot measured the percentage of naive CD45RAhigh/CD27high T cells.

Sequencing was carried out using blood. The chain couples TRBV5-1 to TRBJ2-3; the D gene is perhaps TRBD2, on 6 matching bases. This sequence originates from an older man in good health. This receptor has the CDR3 CASSLEREVPTDTQYF. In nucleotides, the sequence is TGCGCCAGCAGCTTGGAAAGGGAGGTCCCCACAGATACGCAGTATTTT.